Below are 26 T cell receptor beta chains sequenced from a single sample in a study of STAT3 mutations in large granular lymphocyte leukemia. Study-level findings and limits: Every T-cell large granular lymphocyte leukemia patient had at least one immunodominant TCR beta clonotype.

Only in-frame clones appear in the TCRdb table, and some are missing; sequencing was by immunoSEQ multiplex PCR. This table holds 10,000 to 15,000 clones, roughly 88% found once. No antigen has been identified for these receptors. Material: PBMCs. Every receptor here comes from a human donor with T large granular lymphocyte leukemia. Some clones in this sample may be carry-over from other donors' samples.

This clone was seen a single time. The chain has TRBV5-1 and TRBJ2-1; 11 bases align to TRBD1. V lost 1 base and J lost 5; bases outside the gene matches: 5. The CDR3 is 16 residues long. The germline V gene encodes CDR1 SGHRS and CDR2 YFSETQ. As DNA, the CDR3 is TGCGCCAGCAGCTTGTCTCCGGGACAGGGGGACAATGAGCAGTTCTTC. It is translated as CASSLSPGQGDNEQFF.

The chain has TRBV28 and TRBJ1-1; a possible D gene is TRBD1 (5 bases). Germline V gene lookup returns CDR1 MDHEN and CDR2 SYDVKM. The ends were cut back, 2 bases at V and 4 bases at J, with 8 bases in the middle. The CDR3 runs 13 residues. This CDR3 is CASSLIGATEAFF. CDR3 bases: TGTGCCAGCAGTTTAATCGGGGCCACTGAAGCTTTCTTT.

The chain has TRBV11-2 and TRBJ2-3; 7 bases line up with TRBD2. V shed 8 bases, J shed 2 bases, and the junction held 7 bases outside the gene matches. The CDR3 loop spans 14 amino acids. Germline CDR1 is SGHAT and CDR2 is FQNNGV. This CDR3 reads CASDSAGTTDTQYF. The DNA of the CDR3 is TGTGCCAGCGACTCAGCGGGGACCACAGATACGCAGTATTTT.

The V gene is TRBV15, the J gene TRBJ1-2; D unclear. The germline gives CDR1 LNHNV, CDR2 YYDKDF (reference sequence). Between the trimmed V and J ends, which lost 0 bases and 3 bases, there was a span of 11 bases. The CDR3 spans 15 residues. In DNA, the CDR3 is TGTGCCACCAGCAGAGAGGCGCTTGGAGACTATGGCTACACCTTC. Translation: CATSREALGDYGYTF.

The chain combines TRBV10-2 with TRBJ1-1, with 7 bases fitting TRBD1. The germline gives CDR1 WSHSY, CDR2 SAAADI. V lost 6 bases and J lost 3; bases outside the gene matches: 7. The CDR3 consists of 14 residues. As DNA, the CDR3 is TGCGCCAGCAGCAGACAGGGAACACACACTGAAGCTTTCTTT. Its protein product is CASSRQGTHTEAFF.

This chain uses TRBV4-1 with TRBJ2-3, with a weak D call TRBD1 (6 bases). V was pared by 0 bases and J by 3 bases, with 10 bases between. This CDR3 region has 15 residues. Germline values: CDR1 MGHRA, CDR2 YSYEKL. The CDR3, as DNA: TGCGCCAGCAGCCAAGAGGGGCAGGGGACAGATACGCAGTATTTT. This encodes CASSQEGQGTDTQYF.

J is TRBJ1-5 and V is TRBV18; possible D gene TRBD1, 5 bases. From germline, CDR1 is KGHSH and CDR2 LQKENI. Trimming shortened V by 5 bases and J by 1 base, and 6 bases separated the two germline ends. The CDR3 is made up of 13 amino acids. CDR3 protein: CASSGDSNQPQHF. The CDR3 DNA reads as TGTGCCAGCTCAGGGGACAGCAATCAGCCCCAGCATTTT.

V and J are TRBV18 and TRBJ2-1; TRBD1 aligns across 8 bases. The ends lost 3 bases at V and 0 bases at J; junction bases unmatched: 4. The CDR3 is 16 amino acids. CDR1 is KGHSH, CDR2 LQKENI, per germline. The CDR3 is CASSPTGAPSYNEQFF. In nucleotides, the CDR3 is TGTGCCAGCTCACCGACAGGGGCCCCCTCCTACAATGAGCAGTTCTTC.

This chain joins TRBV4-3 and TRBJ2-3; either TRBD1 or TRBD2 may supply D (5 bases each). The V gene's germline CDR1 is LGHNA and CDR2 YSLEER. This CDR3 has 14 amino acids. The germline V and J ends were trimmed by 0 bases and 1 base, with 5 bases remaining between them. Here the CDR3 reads CASSQEGGTDTQYF. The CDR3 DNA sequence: TGCGCCAGCAGCCAAGAGGGGGGCACAGATACGCAGTATTTT.

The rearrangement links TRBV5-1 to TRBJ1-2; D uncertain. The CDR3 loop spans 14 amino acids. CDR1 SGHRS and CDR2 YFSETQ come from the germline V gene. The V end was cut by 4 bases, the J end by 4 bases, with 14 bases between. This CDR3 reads CASSPGVGSYGYTF. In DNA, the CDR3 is TGCGCCAGCAGCCCTGGGGTGGGGAGCTATGGCTACACCTTC.

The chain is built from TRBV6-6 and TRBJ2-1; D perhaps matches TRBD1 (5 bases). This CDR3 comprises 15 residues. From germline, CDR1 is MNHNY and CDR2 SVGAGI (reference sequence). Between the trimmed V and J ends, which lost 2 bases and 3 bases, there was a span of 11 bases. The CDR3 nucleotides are TGTGCCAGCAGTTACGACAGTCTTCACTACAATGAGCAGTTCTTC. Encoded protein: CASSYDSLHYNEQFF.

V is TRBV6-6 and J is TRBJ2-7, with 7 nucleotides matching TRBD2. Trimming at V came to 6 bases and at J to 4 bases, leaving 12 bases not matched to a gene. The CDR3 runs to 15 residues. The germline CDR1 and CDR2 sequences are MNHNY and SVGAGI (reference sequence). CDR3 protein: CASSPFGGGSYEQYF. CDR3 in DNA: TGTGCCAGCAGCCCCTTCGGGGGAGGGTCGTACGAGCAGTACTTC.

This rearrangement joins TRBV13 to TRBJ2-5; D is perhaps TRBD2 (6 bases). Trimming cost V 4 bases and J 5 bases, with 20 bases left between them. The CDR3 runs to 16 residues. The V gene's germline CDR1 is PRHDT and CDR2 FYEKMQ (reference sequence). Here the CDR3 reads CASSSGQEGVWETQYF. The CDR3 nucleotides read TGTGCCAGCAGCTCTGGCCAGGAGGGAGTCTGGGAGACCCAGTACTTC.

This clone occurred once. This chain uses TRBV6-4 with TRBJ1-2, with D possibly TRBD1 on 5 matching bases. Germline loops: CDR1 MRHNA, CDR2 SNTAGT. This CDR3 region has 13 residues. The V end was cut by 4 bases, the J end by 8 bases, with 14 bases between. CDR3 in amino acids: CASSGDGGGGYTF. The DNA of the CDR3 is TGTGCCAGCAGTGGTGACGGTGGGGGAGGCTACACCTTC.

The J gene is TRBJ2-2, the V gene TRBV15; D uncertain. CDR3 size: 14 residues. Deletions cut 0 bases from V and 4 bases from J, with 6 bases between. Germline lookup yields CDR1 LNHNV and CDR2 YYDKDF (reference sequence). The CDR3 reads CATSRDSGTGELFF. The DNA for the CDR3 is TGTGCCACCAGCAGAGATTCTGGCACCGGGGAGCTGTTTTTT.

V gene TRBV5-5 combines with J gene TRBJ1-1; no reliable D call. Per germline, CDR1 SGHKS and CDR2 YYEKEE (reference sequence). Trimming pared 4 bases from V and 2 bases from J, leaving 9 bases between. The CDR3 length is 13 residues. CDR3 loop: CASSPGPNTEAFF. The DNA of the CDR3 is TGTGCCAGCAGCCCAGGACCCAACACTGAAGCTTTCTTT.

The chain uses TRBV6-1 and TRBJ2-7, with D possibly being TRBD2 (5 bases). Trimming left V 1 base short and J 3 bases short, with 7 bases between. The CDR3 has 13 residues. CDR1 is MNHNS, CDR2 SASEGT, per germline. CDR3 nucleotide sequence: TGTGCCAGCAGTGAAGACGGACTCTACGAGCAGTACGTC. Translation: CASSEDGLYEQYV.

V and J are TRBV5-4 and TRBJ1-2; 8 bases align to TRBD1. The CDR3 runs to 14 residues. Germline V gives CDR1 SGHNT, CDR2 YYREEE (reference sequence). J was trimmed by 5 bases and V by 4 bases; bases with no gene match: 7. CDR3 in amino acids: CASSGDRGRYGYTF. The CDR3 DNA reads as TGTGCCAGCAGCGGCGACAGGGGTCGGTATGGCTACACCTTC.

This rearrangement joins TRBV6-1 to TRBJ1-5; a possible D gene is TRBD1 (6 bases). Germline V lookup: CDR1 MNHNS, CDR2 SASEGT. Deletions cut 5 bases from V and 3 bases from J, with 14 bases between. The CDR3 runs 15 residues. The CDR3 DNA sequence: TGTGCCAGCAGTATAGATGGACAGAACAATCAGCCCCAGCATTTT. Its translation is CASSIDGQNNQPQHF.

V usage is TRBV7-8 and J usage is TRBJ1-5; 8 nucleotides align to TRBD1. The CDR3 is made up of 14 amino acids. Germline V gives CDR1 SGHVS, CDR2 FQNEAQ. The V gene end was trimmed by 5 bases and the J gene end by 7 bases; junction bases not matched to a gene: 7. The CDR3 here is CASSATGGAQPQHF. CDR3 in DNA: TGTGCCAGCAGCGCAACAGGGGGGGCGCAGCCCCAGCATTTT.

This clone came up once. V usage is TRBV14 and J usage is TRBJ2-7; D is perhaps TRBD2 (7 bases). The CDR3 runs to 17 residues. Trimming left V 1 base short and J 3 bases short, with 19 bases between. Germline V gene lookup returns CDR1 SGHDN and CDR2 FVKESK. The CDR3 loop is CASSQGILRGGDYEQYV. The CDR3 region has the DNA TGTGCCAGCAGCCAAGGAATTTTAAGAGGGGGGGACTACGAGCAGTACGTC.

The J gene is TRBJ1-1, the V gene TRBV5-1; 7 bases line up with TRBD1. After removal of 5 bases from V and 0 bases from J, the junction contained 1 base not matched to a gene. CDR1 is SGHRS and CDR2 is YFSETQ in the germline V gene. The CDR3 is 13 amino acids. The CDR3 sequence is CASRGQMNTEAFF. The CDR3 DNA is TGCGCCAGCAGGGGACAGATGAACACTGAAGCTTTCTTT.

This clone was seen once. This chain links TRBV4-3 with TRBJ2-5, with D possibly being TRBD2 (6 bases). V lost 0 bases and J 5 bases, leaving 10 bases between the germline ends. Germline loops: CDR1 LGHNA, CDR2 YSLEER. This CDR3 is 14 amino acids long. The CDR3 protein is CASSQEGGRETQYF. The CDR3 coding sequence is TGCGCCAGCAGCCAAGAGGGGGGAAGGGAGACCCAGTACTTC.

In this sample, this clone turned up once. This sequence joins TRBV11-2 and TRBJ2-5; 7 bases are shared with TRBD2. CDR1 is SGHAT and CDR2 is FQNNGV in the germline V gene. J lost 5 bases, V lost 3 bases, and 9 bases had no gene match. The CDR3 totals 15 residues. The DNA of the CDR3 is TGTGCCAGCAGCTTGGAATTGTGGGAGGGGGAGACCCAGTACTTC. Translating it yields CASSLELWEGETQYF. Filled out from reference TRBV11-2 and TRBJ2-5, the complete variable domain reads EAGVAQSPRYKIIEKRQSVAFWCNPISGHATLYWYQQILGQGPKLLIQFQNNGVVDDSQLPKDRFSAERLKGVDSTLKIQPAKLEDSAVYLCASSLELWEGETQYFGPGTRLLVL.

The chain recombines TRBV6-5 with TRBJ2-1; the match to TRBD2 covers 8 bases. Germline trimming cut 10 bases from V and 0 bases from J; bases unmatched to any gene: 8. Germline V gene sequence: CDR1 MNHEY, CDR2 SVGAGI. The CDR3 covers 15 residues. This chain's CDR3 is CATGRGGGSYNEQFF. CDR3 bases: TGTGCCACCGGGAGGGGGGGCGGCTCCTACAATGAGCAGTTCTTC.

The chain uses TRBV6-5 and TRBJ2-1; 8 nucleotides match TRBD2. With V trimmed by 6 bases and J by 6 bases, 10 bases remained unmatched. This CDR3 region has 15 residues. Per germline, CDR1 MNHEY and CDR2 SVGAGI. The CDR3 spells CASRFKAGGVNEQFF. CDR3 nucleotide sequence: TGTGCCAGCAGGTTCAAGGCGGGAGGAGTCAATGAGCAGTTCTTC.